These 28 T cell receptor beta chains were all obtained from the same sample, sequenced in a study of T cells in localized non-small cell lung cancer. Repertoires were generated with immunoSEQ multiplex PCR, while TCRdb's copy carries only in-frame clones and drops some. Among approximately 140,000 clones listed, around 90% were seen once. The sample in question was peripheral blood, obtained before any cancer treatment. These receptors came from an older female donor with stage I lung adenocarcinoma.

CDR3 nucleotides: TGTGCCAGCAGGCTTCGTGGGGGACAGGTTTTTAGTGGGGTTTCCTACGAGCAGTACTTC. Translation: CASRLRGGQVFSGVSYEQYF. The chain is built from TRBV27 and TRBJ2-7; 8 nucleotides align to TRBD1. Germline V gene sequence: CDR1 MNHEY, CDR2 SMNVEV (reference sequence). V trimming: 6 bases; J trimming: 1 base; junction bases outside the gene matches: 23. The CDR3 covers 20 residues.

The J gene is TRBJ2-1, the V gene TRBV27; TRBD2 is a possible D gene (6 bases). The CDR3 consists of 14 residues. In germline, CDR1 is MNHEY, CDR2 SMNVEV (reference sequence). The V end was cut by 6 bases, the J end by 6 bases, with 15 bases between. CDR3 nucleotides: TGTGCCAGCAGCTCAACCGGGACTCCCAATGAGCAGTTCTTC. It yields the protein CASSSTGTPNEQFF.

The chain has TRBV29-1 and TRBJ1-2, with a tentative D call TRBD1 (6 bases). The V gene's germline CDR1 is SQVTM and CDR2 ANQGSEA. V was shortened by 7 bases and J by 4 bases, with 13 bases between the two germline ends. This CDR3 has 12 amino acids. The CDR3 region is CSGDKPGYGYTF. Written as DNA, the CDR3 is TGCAGCGGGGACAAGCCTGGCTATGGCTACACCTTC.

The rearrangement joins TRBV27 to TRBJ2-3, with TRBD2 matching 9 bases. V lost 5 bases to trimming and J lost 4 bases; unmatched junction nucleotides: 10. This CDR3 spans 16 amino acids. Germline loops: CDR1 MNHEY, CDR2 SMNVEV (reference sequence). CDR3 amino acids: CASSPLAGGPPDTQYF. In DNA, the CDR3 is TGTGCCAGCAGTCCCCTGGCGGGAGGGCCCCCAGATACGCAGTATTTT.

The J gene is TRBJ2-2, the V gene TRBV10-1; D not certain. V lost 7 bases to trimming and J lost 1 base, with 4 bases between them. Germline loops: CDR1 WNHNN, CDR2 SYGVQD (reference sequence). The CDR3 spans 12 residues. In DNA form, the CDR3 reads TGCGCCAGCAAGGAGAACACCGGGGAGCTGTTTTTT. This encodes CASKENTGELFF.

With respect to this clone: At one of its ends the junction is not consistent with the germline gene, which may arise from a read error. V gene TRBV30 combines with J gene TRBJ2-1; D possibly uses TRBD1 or TRBD2 (6 bases each). The CDR3 runs to 15 residues. Per the germline V gene, CDR1 is GTSNPN and CDR2 is SVGIG (reference sequence). The CDR3 spells CAWGVRGAQSNEQFF. In DNA form, the CDR3 reads TGTGCCTGGGGTGTTAGGGGGGCGCAGAGCAATGAGCAGTTCTTC.

V gene TRBV19 combines with J gene TRBJ1-3; D is unresolved. CDR1 is LNHDA and CDR2 is SQIVND in the germline V gene (reference sequence). Trimming shortened V by 5 bases and J by 4 bases, and 6 bases separated the two germline ends. The CDR3 covers 12 residues. CDR3 nucleotide sequence: TGTGCCAGTAGTCCAATCGGAAACACCATATATTTT. Amino acid sequence: CASSPIGNTIYF.

J is TRBJ1-5 and V is TRBV28; TRBD1 matches 9 bases. V was pared by 2 bases and J by 1 base, with 6 bases of the junction left unmatched. From germline, CDR1 is MDHEN and CDR2 SYDVKM. CDR3 size: 17 residues. The CDR3 loop reads CASSLPGQGVSNQPQHF. CDR3 DNA sequence: TGTGCCAGCAGTTTACCGGGACAGGGAGTGAGCAATCAGCCCCAGCATTTT.

This chain uses TRBV5-1 with TRBJ1-3; D gene ambiguous. Germline CDR1 SGHRS, CDR2 YFSETQ. The V end lost 5 bases, the J end lost 0 bases, and 12 bases lay between the germline ends. CDR3 size: 15 residues. The CDR3 nucleotides read TGCGCCAGCAGTTCGGACGGCAGCTCTGGAAACACCATATATTTT. This codes for CASSSDGSSGNTIYF.

The chain combines TRBV4-1 with TRBJ1-3; tentatively, D is TRBD1 (6 bases). This CDR3 has 17 amino acids. Per germline, CDR1 MGHRA and CDR2 YSYEKL. The germline V and J ends were trimmed by 1 base and 4 bases, with 17 bases remaining between them. The CDR3 DNA is TGCGCCAGCAGCCAAGGAGGGGGAGGGGTAGCGGGAAACACCATATATTTT. Translation gives CASSQGGGGVAGNTIYF.

The genes are TRBV29-1 and TRBJ2-5, with D unresolved. The V gene's germline CDR1 is SQVTM and CDR2 ANQGSEA. The V gene lost 5 bases and the J gene lost 0 bases, with 10 bases spanning the gap. CDR3 length equals 13 residues. CDR3 loop: CSVRHSYQETQYF. The CDR3 DNA is TGCAGCGTTCGACATTCGTACCAAGAGACCCAGTACTTC.

In DNA, the CDR3 is TGTGCCAGCAGTTACTCGACACCACGGGCTGAAGCTTTCTTT. Protein sequence: CASSYSTPRAEAFF. The J gene is TRBJ1-1, the V gene TRBV6-5; D is undetermined. V lost 0 bases and J 6 bases, leaving 11 bases between the germline ends. The germline V gene has CDR1 MNHEY and CDR2 SVGAGI. The CDR3 contains 14 residues.

This clone was seen just once. The J gene is TRBJ1-2, the V gene TRBV7-3; a possible D gene is TRBD1 (5 bases). CDR1 and CDR2 from the germline V gene are SGHTA and FQGTGA. V gave up 1 base and J gave up 3 bases, with 12 bases separating them. There are 15 residues in the CDR3. Here the CDR3 DNA reads TGTGCCAGCAGCTTAATAGCAGGGAGTGACTATGGCTACACCTTC. It yields the protein CASSLIAGSDYGYTF.

This chain uses TRBV25-1 with TRBJ2-3; no clear D gene. The CDR3 is made up of 15 amino acids. CDR1 is MGHDK, CDR2 SYGVNS, per germline. Trimming pared 1 base from V and 1 base from J, leaving 9 bases between. The CDR3 protein is CASSEFRVGTDTQYF. The CDR3 DNA follows: TGTGCCAGCAGTGAATTTAGGGTGGGCACAGATACGCAGTATTTT. Full variable domain (outside the CDR3, taken from reference TRBV25-1 and TRBJ2-3): EADIYQTPRYLVIGTGKKITLECSQTMGHDKMYWYQQDPGMELHLIHYSYGVNSTEKGDLSSESTVSRIRTEHFPLTLESARPSHTSQYLCASSEFRVGTDTQYFGPGTRLTVL.

The V call is TRBV6-6, the J call TRBJ1-4; D is ambiguous. The CDR3 runs 14 residues. From germline, CDR1 is MNHNY and CDR2 SVGAGI (reference sequence). Trimming took off 2 bases at V and 8 bases at J, with 12 bases between the two ends. The CDR3 region is CASSYDGVGEKLFF. Here the CDR3 DNA reads TGTGCCAGCAGTTACGACGGGGTAGGCGAAAAACTGTTTTTT.

The rearrangement joins TRBV5-1 to TRBJ1-6, with unresolved D. CDR1 SGHRS and CDR2 YFSETQ come from the germline V gene. The ends were cut back, 0 bases at V and 8 bases at J, with 9 bases in the middle. CDR3 length: 14 amino acids. CDR3 nucleotide sequence: TGCGCCAGCAGCTTGGGGGTTACGGATTCACCCCTCCACTTT. It translates to CASSLGVTDSPLHF.

The chain couples TRBV28 to TRBJ1-1; no reliable D call. The CDR3 runs to 13 residues. Trimming removed 7 bases at V and 4 bases at J, with 13 bases between. Germline-derived CDR1 and CDR2 are MDHEN and SYDVKM. The CDR3 region has the DNA TGTGCCAGCAAAATAACGAGCCCCACTGAAGCTTTCTTT. Translation gives CASKITSPTEAFF.

The chain is built from TRBV5-4 and TRBJ1-2, with D perhaps TRBD1 (5 bases). This CDR3 has 15 amino acids. Trimming removed 4 bases from V and 7 bases from J, with 20 bases in between. CDR1 is SGHNT and CDR2 is YYREEE in the germline V gene (reference sequence). CDR3 sequence (DNA): TGTGCCAGCAGCCTGGAGGATACAGGTGTGGCTGGCTACACCTTC. This gives the protein CASSLEDTGVAGYTF.

The chain employs TRBV20-1 and TRBJ2-1; D unclear. Germline lookup yields CDR1 DFQATT and CDR2 SNEGSKA (reference sequence). V was shortened by 5 bases and J by 10 bases, with 12 bases between the two germline ends. The CDR3 consists of 11 residues. CDR3 coding DNA: TGCAGTGCTCCCGACTCTTGGGAGCAGTTCTTC. As protein: CSAPDSWEQFF.

This chain uses TRBV7-2 with TRBJ2-3; 10 bases match TRBD1. This CDR3 is 15 amino acids long. Trimming took 5 bases from V and 5 from J; bases not matched to a gene: 7. Germline V lookup: CDR1 SGHTA, CDR2 FQGNSA. CDR3 nucleotide sequence: TGTGCCAGCAGCGTCCGGGACAGGGGTATAGATACGCAGTATTTT. Encoded protein: CASSVRDRGIDTQYF.

The rearrangement joins TRBV30 to TRBJ2-1; the match to TRBD2 covers 7 bases. This CDR3 contains 14 residues. CDR1 GTSNPN and CDR2 SVGIG come from the germline V gene (reference sequence). Unmatched junction bases numbered 5, after V lost 2 bases and J lost 4 bases. CDR3 sequence reads: CAWSTSALYNEQFF. The DNA for the CDR3 is TGTGCCTGGAGTACTAGCGCTTTATACAATGAGCAGTTCTTC.

The chain couples TRBV30 to TRBJ1-4, with TRBD1 identical over 7 bases. Germline CDR1 and CDR2: GTSNPN and SVGIG (reference sequence). The CDR3 has 14 residues. The CDR3: CVVGKEQGWEKLFF. The CDR3 DNA reads as TGTGTCGTGGGGAAGGAACAGGGGTGGGAAAAACTGTTTTTT.

This chain connects TRBV27 to TRBJ2-1; 9 nucleotides match TRBD2. The CDR3 is made up of 18 amino acids. CDR1 MNHEY and CDR2 SMNVEV come from the germline V gene (reference sequence). With V trimmed by 5 bases and J by 4 bases, 15 bases remained unmatched. The CDR3 bases are TGTGCCAGCAGTACAAAGTCTCTTGCGGGAGGGAGGTACAATGAGCAGTTCTTC. Residues: CASSTKSLAGGRYNEQFF.

The chain has TRBV13 and TRBJ2-2, with TRBD2 identical over 7 bases. Trimming took 5 bases from V and 6 from J; bases not matched to a gene: 6. CDR1 and CDR2 (germline): PRHDT, FYEKMQ (reference sequence). The CDR3 is made up of 14 amino acids. CDR3 loop: CASSPRGGAGELFF. In nucleotides, the CDR3 is TGTGCCAGCAGCCCACGTGGGGGGGCCGGGGAGCTGTTTTTT.

The V gene is TRBV6-1, the J gene TRBJ1-1; tentative D call: TRBD1 (5 bases). This CDR3 contains 15 residues. The ends were cut back, 5 bases at V and 1 base at J, with 14 bases in the middle. The germline V gene has CDR1 MNHNS and CDR2 SASEGT. CDR3 loop: CASSTGSFPNTEAFF. In DNA, the CDR3 is TGTGCCAGCAGTACAGGATCGTTCCCGAACACTGAAGCTTTCTTT.

The chain links TRBV11-3 to TRBJ2-5; D possibly uses TRBD1 or TRBD2 (5 bases each). Germline CDR1 and CDR2: SGHNT and YENEEA. The CDR3 spans 13 residues. V was pared by 8 bases and J by 5 bases, with 15 bases between. The CDR3 DNA follows: TGTGCCAGCGGCGAGGGCCCAGGGGAGACCCAGTACTTC. As protein: CASGEGPGETQYF.

The chain has TRBV6-1 and TRBJ1-2; D might be TRBD1 (5 bases). This CDR3 contains 14 residues. V was cut by 5 bases and J by 4 bases, with 14 bases left in between. Germline CDR1 MNHNS, CDR2 SASEGT. The CDR3 bases are TGTGCCAGCAGTCAGGGTCGAGCGGGCTATGGCTACACCTTC. Encoded protein: CASSQGRAGYGYTF.

V gene TRBV12-5 combines with J gene TRBJ2-3; 8 positions match TRBD1. CDR1 and CDR2 (germline): LGHNT, FRNRAP. The CDR3 consists of 16 residues. The V segment lost 5 bases and the J segment 0 bases; nucleotides outside the gene matches: 7. CDR3 DNA sequence: TGTGCTAGTGGTCTCGGACAGGGAACTAGCACAGATACGCAGTATTTT. Translation gives CASGLGQGTSTDTQYF.